This T cell receptor (beta chain) comes out of a study of cytomegalovirus exposure and HLA in healthy donors. General study findings and limits: Most of the TCR beta V segments (in an earlier analysis) were productive either about 90% or about 30% of the time. In vitro checks showed that a few CMV-associated chains really do target CMV antigens. The majority of TCR sequences were rare, yet some public TCRs appeared in many donors.

About this clone: Its matching antigen is unknown.

The PCR contained 60 Vbeta and 13 Jbeta primers. Repertoires were generated with immunoSEQ multiplex PCR, while TCRdb's copy carries only in-frame clones and drops some. The data hold about 36,000 clones, with roughly three quarters observed a single time. Trimming removed 2 bases at V and 6 bases at J, with 11 bases between. CDR3 size: 13 residues. CDR1 SGHRS and CDR2 YFSETQ come from the germline V gene. The specimen sequenced was PBMCs. This receptor was obtained from a young man in good health and CMV-seronegative. This sequence joins TRBV5-1 and TRBJ2-5; weak D call: TRBD2 (5 bases). The CDR3 nucleotides read TGCGCCAGCAGCTTCGACGCCGGGAAGACCCAGTACTTC. Its translation is CASSFDAGKTQYF.